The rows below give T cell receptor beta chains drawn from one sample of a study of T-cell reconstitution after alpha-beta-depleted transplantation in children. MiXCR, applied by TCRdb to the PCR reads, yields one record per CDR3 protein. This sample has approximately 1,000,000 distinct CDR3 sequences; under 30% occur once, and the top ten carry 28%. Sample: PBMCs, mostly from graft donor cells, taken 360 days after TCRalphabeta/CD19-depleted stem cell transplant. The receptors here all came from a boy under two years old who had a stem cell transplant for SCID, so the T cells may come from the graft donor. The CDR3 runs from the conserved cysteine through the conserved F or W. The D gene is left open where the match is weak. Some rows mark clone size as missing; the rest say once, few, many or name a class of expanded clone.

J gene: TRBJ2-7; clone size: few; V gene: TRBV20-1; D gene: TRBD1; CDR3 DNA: TGCAGTCCCAAAGGACAGGGGGTCGAGCAGTACTTC; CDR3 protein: CSPKGQGVEQYF
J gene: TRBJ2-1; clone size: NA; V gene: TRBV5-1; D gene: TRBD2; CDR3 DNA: TGCGCCAGCAGCCCTGGACTAGCGGGGGGGCAGTACAATGAGCAGTTCTTC; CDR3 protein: CASSPGLAGGQYNEQFF
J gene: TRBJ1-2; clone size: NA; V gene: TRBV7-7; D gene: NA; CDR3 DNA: TGTGCCAGCAGCTTTGGGGACGGCGATGGCTACACCTTC; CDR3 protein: CASSFGDGDGYTF
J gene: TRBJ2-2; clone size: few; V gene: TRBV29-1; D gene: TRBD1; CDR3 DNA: TGCAGCGTTTCCGGGACAGGGACCGGGGAGCTGTTTTTT; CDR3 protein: CSVSGTGTGELFF
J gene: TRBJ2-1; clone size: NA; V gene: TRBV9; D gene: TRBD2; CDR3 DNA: TGTGCCAGCAGCTCCCGGGGGGGCCGGCTCAATGAGCAGTTCTTC; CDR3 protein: CASSSRGGRLNEQFF
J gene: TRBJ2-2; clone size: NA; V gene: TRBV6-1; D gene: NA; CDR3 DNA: TGTGCCAGCAGCCGGCTCTCTTACACCGGGGAGCTGTTTTTT; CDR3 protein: CASSRLSYTGELFF
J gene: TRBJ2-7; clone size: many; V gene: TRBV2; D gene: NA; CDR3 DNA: TGTGCCAGCAGGAAGGACGGCTACGAGCAGTACTTC; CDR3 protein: CASRKDGYEQYF
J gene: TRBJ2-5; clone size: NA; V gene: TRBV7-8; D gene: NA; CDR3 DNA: TGTGCCAGCAGCTTAGGGTGGGGGAGTTACCAAGAGACCCAGTACTTC; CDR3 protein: CASSLGWGSYQETQYF
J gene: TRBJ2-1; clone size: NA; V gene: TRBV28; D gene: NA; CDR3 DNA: TGTGCCAGCAGTTCTCTACAGGAGCAGTTCTTC; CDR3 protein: CASSSLQEQFF
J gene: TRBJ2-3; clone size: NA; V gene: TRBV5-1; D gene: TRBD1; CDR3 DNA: TGCGCCAGCAGCCCGTGGTCAGGGGGCGAGATGACTAGCACAGATACGCAGTATTTT; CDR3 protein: CASSPWSGGEMTSTDTQYF
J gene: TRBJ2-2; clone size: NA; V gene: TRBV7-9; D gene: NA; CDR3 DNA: TGTGCCAGCAGCGCTGCGGAGGGGAACACCGGGGAGCTGTTTTTT; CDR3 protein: CASSAAEGNTGELFF
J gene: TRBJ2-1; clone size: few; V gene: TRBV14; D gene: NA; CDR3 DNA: TGTGCCAGCAGCGAGCGACAGGAGGGGGTTGGAGAGCAGTTCTTC; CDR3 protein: CASSERQEGVGEQFF
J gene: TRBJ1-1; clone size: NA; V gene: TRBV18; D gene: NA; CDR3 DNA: TGTGCCAGCTCACCGATACAGGGAATCCGGGACACTGAAGCTTTCTTT; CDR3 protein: CASSPIQGIRDTEAFF
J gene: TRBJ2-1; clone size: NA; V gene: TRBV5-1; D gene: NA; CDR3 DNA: TGCGCCAGCAGCTTTACGCGGAATGAGCAGTTCTTC; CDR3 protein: CASSFTRNEQFF
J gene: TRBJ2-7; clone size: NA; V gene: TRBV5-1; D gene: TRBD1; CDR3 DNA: TGCGCCAGCAGCCCAAACTTACAGGGGGCGCGTTCCGAGCAGTACTTC; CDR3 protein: CASSPNLQGARSEQYF
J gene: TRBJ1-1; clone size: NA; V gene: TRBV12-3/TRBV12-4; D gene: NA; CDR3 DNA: TGTGCCAGCAGTTTGTCCCACCGCGCTGAAGCTTTCTTT; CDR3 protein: CASSLSHRAEAFF
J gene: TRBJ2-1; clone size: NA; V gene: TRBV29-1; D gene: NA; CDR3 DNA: TGCAGCGTTGAGCCAGTCGTGGGTCGCTACAATGAGCAGTTCTTC; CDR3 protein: CSVEPVVGRYNEQFF
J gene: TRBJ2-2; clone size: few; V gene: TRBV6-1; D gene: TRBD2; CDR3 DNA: TGTGCCAGCAGGCCGGGGGGAGCGAACACCGGGGAGCTGTTTTTT; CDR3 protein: CASRPGGANTGELFF
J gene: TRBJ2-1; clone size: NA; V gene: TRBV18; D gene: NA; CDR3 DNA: TGTGCCAGCTCACCAAATGTGCCGATGGACAATGAGCAGTTCTTC; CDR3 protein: CASSPNVPMDNEQFF
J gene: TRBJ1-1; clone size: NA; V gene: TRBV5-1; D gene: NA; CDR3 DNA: TGCGCCAGCAACCCGGGCTCCTCGGGCACTGAAGCTTTCTTT; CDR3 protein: CASNPGSSGTEAFF
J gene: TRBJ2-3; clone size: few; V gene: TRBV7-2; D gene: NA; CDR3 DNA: TGTGCCAGCACCATTAGCGTCCCAGATACGCAGTATTTT; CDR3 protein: CASTISVPDTQYF
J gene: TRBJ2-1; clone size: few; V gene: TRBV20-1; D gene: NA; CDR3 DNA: TGCAGTGCTAGAGGGACACCCCACAATGAGCAGTTCTTC; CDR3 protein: CSARGTPHNEQFF
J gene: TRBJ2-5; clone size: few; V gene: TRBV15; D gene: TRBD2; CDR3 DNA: TGTGCCACCAGCAGAGATTGGTCTAGCGGGGAGGCCGGCTTCTTC; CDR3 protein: CATSRDWSSGEAGFF
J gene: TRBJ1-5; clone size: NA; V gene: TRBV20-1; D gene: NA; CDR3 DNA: TGCAGTGCTACTCCGGGAGGGGGGGTTAATCAGCCCCAGCATTTT; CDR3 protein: CSATPGGGVNQPQHF
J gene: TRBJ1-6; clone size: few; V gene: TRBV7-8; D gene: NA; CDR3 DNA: TGTGCCAGCAGCTTAGTTGGGCAGATCTATAATTCACCCCTCCACTTT; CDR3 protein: CASSLVGQIYNSPLHF
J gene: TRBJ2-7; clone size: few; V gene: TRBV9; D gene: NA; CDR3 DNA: TGTGCCAGCAGCGGCAGGGATTCCTACGAGCAGTACTTC; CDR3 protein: CASSGRDSYEQYF
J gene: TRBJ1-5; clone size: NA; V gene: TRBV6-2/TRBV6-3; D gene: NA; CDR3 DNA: TGTGCCAGCAGGGAGAACGTCTACCAAATAAATCAGCCCCAGCATTTT; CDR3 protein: CASRENVYQINQPQHF
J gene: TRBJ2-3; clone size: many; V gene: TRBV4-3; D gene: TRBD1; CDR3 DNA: TGCGCCAGCAGCCAAGCCCTGACAGGGGCCCTCGGGGATACGCAGTATTTT; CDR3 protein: CASSQALTGALGDTQYF
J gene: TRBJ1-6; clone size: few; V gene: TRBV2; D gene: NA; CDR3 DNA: TGTGCCAGCAGTGAAGCGGCCAGGGTTTCACCCCTCCACTTT; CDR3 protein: CASSEAARVSPLHF
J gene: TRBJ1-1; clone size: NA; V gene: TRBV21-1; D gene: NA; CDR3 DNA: TGTGCCACCAAGGGACACGGTGATTTAGCTTTCTTT; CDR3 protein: CATKGHGDLAFF
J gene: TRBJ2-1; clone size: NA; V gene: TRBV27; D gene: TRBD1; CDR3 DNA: TGTGCCAGCAGTCTCCTTATGACAGGGGGCGGGCATGAGCAGTTCTTC; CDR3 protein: CASSLLMTGGGHEQFF
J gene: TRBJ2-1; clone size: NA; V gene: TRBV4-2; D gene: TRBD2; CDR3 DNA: TGTGCCAGCAGCCGTCAGCGGGGGCTGTTCTTC; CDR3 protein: CASSRQRGLFF
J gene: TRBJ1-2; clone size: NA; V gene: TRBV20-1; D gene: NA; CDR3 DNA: TGCAGTGCTAGAGAGGCTTTCTATGGCTACACCTTC; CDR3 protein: CSAREAFYGYTF
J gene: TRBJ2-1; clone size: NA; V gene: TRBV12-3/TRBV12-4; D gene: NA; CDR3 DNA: TGTGCCAGCACCTTAAGTGGGGGGACCCCCACCTACAATGAGCAGTTCTTC; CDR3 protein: CASTLSGGTPTYNEQFF
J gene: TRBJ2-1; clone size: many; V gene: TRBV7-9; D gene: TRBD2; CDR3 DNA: TGTGCCAGCAGCTCGCCCACTAGCGCCCCGGGGAATGAGCAGTTCTTC; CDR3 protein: CASSSPTSAPGNEQFF
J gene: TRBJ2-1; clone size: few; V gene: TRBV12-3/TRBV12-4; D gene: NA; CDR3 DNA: TGTGCCAGCAGTGTCAGGGTGGTTAGCTCCTACAATGAGCAGTTCTTC; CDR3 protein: CASSVRVVSSYNEQFF
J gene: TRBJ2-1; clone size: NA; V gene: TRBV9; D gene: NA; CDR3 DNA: TGTGCCAGCAGCCCCTGGGACATAAGGGAGCAGTTCTTC; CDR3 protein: CASSPWDIREQFF
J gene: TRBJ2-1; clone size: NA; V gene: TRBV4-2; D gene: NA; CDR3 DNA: TGTGCCAGCAGCCAAGTCGACGGGGGGCTGTACAATGAGCAGTTCTTC; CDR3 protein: CASSQVDGGLYNEQFF
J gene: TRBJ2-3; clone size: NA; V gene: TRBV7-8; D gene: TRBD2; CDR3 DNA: TGTGCCAGCAGCTTAGGGGACTATAGCACAGATACGCAGTATTTT; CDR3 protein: CASSLGDYSTDTQYF
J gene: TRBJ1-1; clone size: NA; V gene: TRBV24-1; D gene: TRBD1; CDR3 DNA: TGTGCCACCAGTGATGGGACAGGGGGTGGATTTGGGTCGGACACTGAAGCTTTCTTT; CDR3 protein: CATSDGTGGGFGSDTEAFF